Below, one T cell receptor beta chain is given with its context. The junction departs from germline at one end; a sequencing error may be responsible. This sample stems from a study of blood T cell repertoires in COVID-19. Study in general: Italy, Spain and the United States were the sources of the convalescent and acute COVID-19 samples.

Per the study methods: Estimation of nucleated cell counts was performed using reference gene primer amplification. Libraries were prepared by immunoSEQ multiplex PCR; TCRdb keeps only in-frame clonotypes and omits some of them. V, J and clone size are those of that table, while D and trimming were read from the DNA. Here the sample spans a few hundred thousand clones, 86% being singletons. The sequenced sample was peripheral blood. The source is a woman in her thirties with active or convalescent COVID-19.

The CDR3 loop reads CAISPQEGKADTQYF. The CDR3 nucleotides are TGTGCCATCTCACCCCAGGAGGGGAAGGCAGATACGCAGTATTTT. This sequence joins TRBV18 and TRBJ2-3, with TRBD2 as a possible D gene (6 bases). The CDR3 sequence is 15 residues long. Per germline, CDR1 KGHSH and CDR2 LQKENI.